This is a list of T cell receptor beta chains from one sample in a study of OX40 agonist ivuxolimab in advanced cancers. Sequenced by immunoSEQ multiplex PCR; TCRdb stores in-frame clones only, minus some. In the table there are 65,000 or so clones, around 84% of which are singletons. Material: CD4+ or CD8+ T cells sorted from blood, obtained in a trial of the OX40 agonist ivuxolimab. The receptors were sampled from an adult with an advanced solid tumor such as melanoma, head and neck, liver or kidney cancer. Each CDR3 is given with its conserved first and last residue. The order of the fields is D gene, clone size, J gene, V gene, CDR3 protein. D genes are given only for firm matches. Rows give clone size only sometimes, using once, few, many, or a class for an expanded clone.

TRBD2 . TRBJ2-2 TRBV30 CAWSAGTSGYTGELFF
. . TRBJ1-1 TRBV5-1 CASRSGRANTEAFF
. . TRBJ2-5 TRBV5-1 CASSLALRTQETQYF
TRBD1 . TRBJ2-7 TRBV7-9 CASSSSIKHRGSYEQYF
TRBD1 . TRBJ2-7 TRBV5-4 CASSKGTGGRYEQYF
TRBD2 few TRBJ2-1 TRBV19 CASSGLAGGPRSQFF
. . TRBJ1-5 TRBV9 CASSQTGSNQPQHF
. . TRBJ1-2 TRBV5-1 CASMEGGRGYGYTF
. . TRBJ2-7 TRBV18 CASSPGGYYEQYF
. . TRBJ2-7 TRBV4-1 CASSQVGFSYEQYF
. . TRBJ1-6 TRBV7-9 CASSAGTVYSPLHF
. . TRBJ1-4 TRBV5-1 CASSLDGAGEKLFF
. . TRBJ2-1 TRBV7-2 CASTRLQGKNEQFF
TRBD1 few TRBJ2-7 TRBV7-2 CASSRQGFEQYF
. . TRBJ2-7 TRBV19 CASSINRGRKYEQYF
. . TRBJ2-5 TRBV5-1 CASSLRLGLNAAQYF
. once TRBJ1-4 TRBV13 CASSPTGGGREKLFF
. . TRBJ1-6 TRBV10-3 CAISGAGVGRSPLHF
TRBD1 . TRBJ2-7 TRBV19 CASRQGDEQYF
TRBD1 once TRBJ2-7 TRBV5-6 CASSSRTGGYEQYF
. once TRBJ2-1 TRBV7-2 CASSLLGGSYNEQFF
. . TRBJ2-5 TRBV19 CASSPQSKGGIYQETQYF
. . TRBJ1-2 TRBV5-1 CASKRGVQDGYTF
. once TRBJ2-7 TRBV5-1 CASSRATGYEQYF
. . TRBJ2-7 TRBV9 CASCGVANLYEQYF
. . TRBJ1-5 TRBV10-3 CAITGGSNQPQHF
. . TRBJ2-2 TRBV4-1 CASSQLGQSGELFF
TRBD2 once TRBJ2-5 TRBV4-1 CASSQDLRTSGEETQYF
TRBD1 . TRBJ1-2 TRBV5-4 CASSFGRDRGDGYTF
. . TRBJ2-3 TRBV10-3 CAIRGWGVFTDTQYF
. . TRBJ2-6 TRBV9 CASSQRSSPSSGANVLTF
TRBD2 . TRBJ2-1 TRBV18 CASSPQNGGASNEQFF
. . TRBJ1-2 TRBV18 CASSDSYGYTF
. few TRBJ1-1 TRBV6-5 CASSYSGGLTEAFF
. . TRBJ2-5 TRBV10-3 CAISQGQETQYF
. once TRBJ2-7 TRBV7-8 CASSPEAYEQYF
TRBD2 . TRBJ2-1 TRBV5-1 CASSLPTGTSGGNEQFF
TRBD1 once TRBJ1-2 TRBV18 CASSITGGANYGYTF
TRBD1 once TRBJ1-4 TRBV6-6 CAIAGQGAEKLFF
. . TRBJ1-6 TRBV19 CASRVGKSPLHF
. once TRBJ2-5 TRBV12-5 CASGDSSGETQYF
TRBD1 . TRBJ1-1 TRBV6-1 CASGGQGTQGTGAFF
. few TRBJ1-5 TRBV5-5 CASSLRYPQPNQPQHF
TRBD1 . TRBJ1-2 TRBV27 CASSLFSGTGGPFYGYTF
. . TRBJ2-7 TRBV20-1 CSARTGYEQYF
. . TRBJ1-3 TRBV6-1 CASESSSGNTIYF
. . TRBJ2-1 TRBV6-5 CASSRLGTYNEQFF
TRBD1 . TRBJ1-1 TRBV18 CASSPPPGQGGVLAFF
TRBD2 . TRBJ2-1 TRBV4-3 CASSQKPGLAGGSSYNEQFF
. . TRBJ2-3 TRBV10-2 CASTEGGTSTDTQYF
TRBD1 . TRBJ1-1 TRBV10-1 CASSEDRVTEAFF
. . TRBJ2-3 TRBV7-3 CASSPTRNTDTQYF